This record concerns one T cell receptor (beta chain) sequence. Antigen: not known. The data derive from a study of vaccination effects on CD4 cells after COVID-19. The germline V gene has CDR1 SGHTA and CDR2 FQGNSA. This CDR3 has 15 residues. The ends were cut back, 2 bases at V and 0 bases at J, with 8 bases in the middle. The table came from immunoSEQ multiplex PCR; TCRdb's copy has only in-frame clones and leaves some out. The sample lists roughly 71,000 clones; approximately 82% were seen once. ViraFEST used viral peptide pools to expand antigen-specific CD4+ T cells before sequencing. The authors isolated CD4+ T cells after more than eight days of culture. Either the mRNA-1273 or the BNT162b2 vaccine was given to participants as two doses. Half-medium replacement with IL-2 medium occurred on days 3 and 7. Overall study findings and caveats: The study enrolled few convalescent patients and sampled no early post-infection timepoints.

Sequenced material: CD4+ T cells from PBMCs cultured with HCoV-229E spike peptides, taken after COVID-19 vaccination. The sequence derives from a human donor who received a COVID-19 vaccine. The chain recombines TRBV7-2 with TRBJ1-3; no firm D call. CDR3 DNA: TGTGCCAGCAGCTTATTGGGTACCTCTGGAAACACCATATATTTT. It is translated as CASSLLGTSGNTIYF.